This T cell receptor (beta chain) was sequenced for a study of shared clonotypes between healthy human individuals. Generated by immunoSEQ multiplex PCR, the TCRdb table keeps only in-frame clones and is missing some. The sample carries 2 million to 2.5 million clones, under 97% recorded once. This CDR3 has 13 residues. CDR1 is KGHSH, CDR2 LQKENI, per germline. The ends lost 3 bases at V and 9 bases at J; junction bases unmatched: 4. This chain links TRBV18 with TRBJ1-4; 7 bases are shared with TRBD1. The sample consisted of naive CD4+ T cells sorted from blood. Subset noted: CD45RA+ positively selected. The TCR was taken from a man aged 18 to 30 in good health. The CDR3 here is CASSPGTDQKLFF. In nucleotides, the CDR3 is TGTGCCAGCTCACCTGGGACAGACCAAAAACTGTTTTTT.